What follows are 7 T cell receptor beta chains derived from one specimen sequenced in a study of long-term antiretroviral therapy in people with HIV. With survey level as its setting, the immunoSEQ assay was v3.0. Repertoires were generated with immunoSEQ multiplex PCR, while TCRdb's copy carries only in-frame clones and drops some. Among 35,000 to 45,000 clones listed, around nine tenths were seen once. The sample consisted of unsorted PBMCs, taken just before starting antiretroviral therapy. These receptors all come from a woman under 30 with HIV.

CDR3: CASSLVVVETQYF. CDR3 nucleotide sequence: TGTGCCAGCAGCTTAGTGGTTGTCGAGACCCAGTACTTC. The rearrangement joins TRBV7-2 to TRBJ2-5, with D unresolved. Germline assignment: CDR1 SGHTA and CDR2 FQGNSA. The V end lost 1 base, the J end lost 5 bases, and 8 bases lay between the germline ends. This CDR3 has 13 amino acids. Looking up the rest from reference TRBV7-2 and TRBJ2-5 gives the full variable domain: GAGVSQSPSNKVTEKGKDVELRCDPISGHTALYWYRQSLGQGLEFLIYFQGNSAPDKSGLPSDRFSAERTGGSVSTLTIQRTQQEDSAVYLCASSLVVVETQYFGPGTRLLVL.

The V and J genes are TRBV7-2 and TRBJ2-5; 7 nucleotides line up with TRBD1. Germline CDR1 SGHTA, CDR2 FQGNSA. Unmatched junction bases numbered 6, after V lost 5 bases and J lost 3 bases. The CDR3 consists of 14 residues. The CDR3 bases are TGTGCCAGCAGCCCCTGGGGACAGAAAGAGACCCAGTACTTC. Its protein product is CASSPWGQKETQYF.

J is TRBJ2-5 and V is TRBV10-3; 11 nucleotides match TRBD2. The CDR3 sequence is 17 residues long. The germline V gene has CDR1 ENHRY and CDR2 SYGVKD. Trimming took 0 bases from V and 5 from J; bases not matched to a gene: 8. Here the CDR3 DNA reads TGTGCCATCAGTGAGTCATCGGCTAGCGGGAGGAACGAGACCCAGTACTTC. Its translation is CAISESSASGRNETQYF.

This clone has only one observation. CDR3 bases: TGTGCCAGTAGTATGCCGGGAGAAGAGACCCAGTACTTC. Translation: CASSMPGEETQYF. The chain is built from TRBV19 and TRBJ2-5; tentatively, D is TRBD2 (6 bases). The germline gives CDR1 LNHDA, CDR2 SQIVND (reference sequence). V shed 3 bases and J shed 3 bases, with 8 bases lying between them. The CDR3 length is 13 residues.

This chain uses TRBV7-9 with TRBJ2-7; weak D call: TRBD2 (5 bases). Germline V gene data show CDR1 as SEHNR and CDR2 as FQNEAQ (reference sequence). V lost 6 bases, J lost 0 bases, and 18 bases lay in between. The CDR3 runs to 16 residues. For the CDR3, the DNA is TGTGCCAGCAGTTTAACGGGGAGCGTCAGCTCCTACGAGCAGTACTTC. It translates to CASSLTGSVSSYEQYF. Full variable domain (outside the CDR3, taken from reference TRBV7-9 and TRBJ2-7): DTGVSQNPRHKITKRGQNVTFRCDPISEHNRLYWYRQTLGQGPEFLTYFQNEAQLEKSRLLSDRFSAERPKGSFSTLEIQRTEQGDSAMYLCASSLTGSVSSYEQYFGPGTRLTVT.

This rearrangement joins TRBV6-5 to TRBJ1-4; no reliable D call. Per the germline V gene, CDR1 is MNHEY and CDR2 is SVGAGI. Trimming cost V 2 bases and J 7 bases, with 8 bases left between them. The CDR3 has 13 amino acids. CDR3 loop: CASSYRFGEKLFF. In nucleotides, the CDR3 is TGTGCCAGCAGTTACAGGTTTGGTGAAAAACTGTTTTTT.

V and J are TRBV19 and TRBJ2-7; tentatively, D is TRBD2 (5 bases). CDR3 length equals 14 residues. From germline, CDR1 is LNHDA and CDR2 SQIVND (reference sequence). V shed 9 bases and J shed 2 bases, with 17 bases lying between them. The CDR3 loop reads CASREGSLPYEQYF. CDR3 DNA sequence: TGTGCCAGCAGAGAGGGCAGTTTACCCTACGAGCAGTACTTC.